The present entry profiles one T cell receptor (beta chain) with its context. Its antigen is not known. This sample stems from a study of T cell responses to AZD1222 COVID-19 vaccine. Study-level findings and limits: A mostly white British donor set with more females was recruited, and clonal diversity was possibly underestimated.

Libraries were prepared by immunoSEQ multiplex PCR; TCRdb keeps only in-frame clonotypes and omits some of them. Among some 170,000 clones listed, 90% to 95% were seen once. The CDR3 is 16 residues long. This TCR came from an adult who received the AZD1222 COVID-19 vaccine. Sequenced here: peripheral blood, sampled 28 days after the second AZD1222 dose. V gene TRBV21-1 combines with J gene TRBJ1-4. TRBV21-1 is a listed pseudogene. CDR3 region: CASSKALGRTGEKLFF. CDR3 bases: TGTGCCAGCAGCAAAGCGCTCGGGAGGACAGGTGAAAAACTGTTTTTT.